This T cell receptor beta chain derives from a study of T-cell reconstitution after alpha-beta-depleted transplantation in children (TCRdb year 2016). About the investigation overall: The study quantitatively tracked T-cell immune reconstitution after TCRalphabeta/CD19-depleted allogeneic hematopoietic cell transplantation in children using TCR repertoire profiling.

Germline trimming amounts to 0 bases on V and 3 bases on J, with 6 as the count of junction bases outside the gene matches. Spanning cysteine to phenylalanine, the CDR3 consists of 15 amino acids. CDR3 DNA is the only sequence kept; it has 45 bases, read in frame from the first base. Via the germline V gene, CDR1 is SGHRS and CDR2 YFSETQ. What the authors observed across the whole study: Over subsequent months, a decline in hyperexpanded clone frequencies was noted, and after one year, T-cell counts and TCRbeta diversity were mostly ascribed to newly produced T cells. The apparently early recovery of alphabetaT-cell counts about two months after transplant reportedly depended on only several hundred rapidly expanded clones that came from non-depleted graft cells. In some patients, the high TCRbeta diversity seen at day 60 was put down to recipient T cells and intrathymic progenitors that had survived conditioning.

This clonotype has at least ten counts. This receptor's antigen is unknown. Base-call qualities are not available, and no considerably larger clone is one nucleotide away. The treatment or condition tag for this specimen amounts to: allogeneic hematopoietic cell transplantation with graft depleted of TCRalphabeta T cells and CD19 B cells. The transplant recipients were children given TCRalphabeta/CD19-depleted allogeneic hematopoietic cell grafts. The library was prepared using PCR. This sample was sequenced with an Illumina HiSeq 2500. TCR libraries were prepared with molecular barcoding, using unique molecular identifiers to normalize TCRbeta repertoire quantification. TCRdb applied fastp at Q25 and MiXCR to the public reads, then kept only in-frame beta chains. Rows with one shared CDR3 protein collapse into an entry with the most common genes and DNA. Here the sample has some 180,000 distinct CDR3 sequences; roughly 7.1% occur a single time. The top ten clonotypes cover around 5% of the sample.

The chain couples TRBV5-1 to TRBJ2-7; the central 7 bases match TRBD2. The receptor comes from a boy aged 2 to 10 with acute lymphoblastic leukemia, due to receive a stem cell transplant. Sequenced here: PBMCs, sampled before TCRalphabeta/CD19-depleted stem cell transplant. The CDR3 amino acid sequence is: CASSLVGGRNYEQYF. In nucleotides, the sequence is TGCGCCAGCAGCTTGGTCGGCGGGAGAAACTACGAGCAGTACTTC.